Presented here are 20 T cell receptor beta chains from one specimen sequenced in a study of blood T cell repertoires in COVID-19. Generated by immunoSEQ multiplex PCR, the TCRdb table keeps only in-frame clones and is missing some. The sample lists some 150,000 clones, around 84% occurring once. Sequencing input: peripheral blood. These receptors all come from a man between 70 and 80 years old with acute or convalescent COVID-19.

The chain joins TRBV10-3 to TRBJ1-1; unclear D gene. Between the trimmed V and J ends, which lost 2 bases and 0 bases, there was a span of 16 bases. The germline V gene has CDR1 ENHRY and CDR2 SYGVKD. This CDR3 has 17 amino acids. For the CDR3, the DNA is TGTGCCATCAGTGAGAGAAGAGGAGAGGGCCTGAACACTGAAGCTTTCTTT. Translated, it gives CAISERRGEGLNTEAFF.

The chain joins TRBV5-1 to TRBJ1-6; 7 nucleotides match TRBD1. The V and J ends lost 2 bases and 8 bases, in that order; junction bases with no gene match: 13. The CDR3 is 17 residues long. Germline V gene lookup returns CDR1 SGHRS and CDR2 YFSETQ. CDR3 DNA sequence: TGCGCCAGCAGCTTTTCGCCCGGAAGAACAGGGGATTCACCCCTCCACTTT. Its protein product is CASSFSPGRTGDSPLHF.

DNA for the CDR3: TGTGCCAGCAGCTTATGGGCGAACACTGAAGCTTTCTTT. Protein sequence: CASSLWANTEAFF. The chain recombines TRBV7-3 with TRBJ1-1; no clear D gene. The germline gives CDR1 SGHTA, CDR2 FQGTGA. V shed 2 bases and J shed 1 base, with 5 bases lying between them. The CDR3 totals 13 residues. Filled out from reference TRBV7-3 and TRBJ1-1, the complete variable domain reads GAGVSQTPSNKVTEKGKYVELRCDPISGHTALYWYRQSLGQGPEFLIYFQGTGAADDSGLPNDRFFAVRPEGSVSTLKIQRTERGDSAVYLCASSLWANTEAFFGQGTRLTVV.

This chain uses TRBV19 with TRBJ1-5; D possibly corresponds to TRBD1 (5 bases). CDR3 length equals 14 residues. The germline gives CDR1 LNHDA, CDR2 SQIVND (reference sequence). V was trimmed by 5 bases and J by 0 bases, leaving 8 bases between them. CDR3 nucleotide sequence: TGTGCCAGTAGTGCGGGGGTTAGCAATCAGCCCCAGCATTTT. This sequence encodes CASSAGVSNQPQHF.

The chain carries TRBV11-2 and TRBJ2-7; a weak D match, TRBD1 (6 bases). V was pared by 4 bases and J by 6 bases, with 19 bases between. This CDR3 contains 15 residues. Looked up from germline, CDR1 is SGHAT and CDR2 is FQNNGV. CDR3 in amino acids: CASSSLQGWSFEQYF. The CDR3 region has the DNA TGTGCCAGCAGCTCACTACAGGGATGGTCGTTCGAGCAGTACTTC.

In this sample, this clone turned up once. The CDR3 loop reads CASSRTGDTEAFF. The CDR3 DNA follows: TGTGCCAGTAGTAGAACAGGGGACACTGAAGCTTTCTTT. The chain couples TRBV19 to TRBJ1-1; TRBD1 aligns across 7 bases. Germline CDR1 LNHDA, CDR2 SQIVND (reference sequence). V was clipped by 4 bases and J by 3 bases; unmatched bases: 2. This CDR3 has 13 residues. Variable domain in full (rest from reference TRBV19 and TRBJ1-1): DGGITQSPKYLFRKEGQNVTLSCEQNLNHDAMYWYRQDPGQGLRLIYYSQIVNDFQKGDIAEGYSVSREKKESFPLTVTSAQKNPTAFYLCASSRTGDTEAFFGQGTRLTVV.

This clone was counted a few times. V is TRBV5-4 and J is TRBJ2-7, with 11 bases fitting TRBD2. Unmatched junction bases numbered 1, after V lost 0 bases and J lost 5 bases. Germline V gives CDR1 SGHNT, CDR2 YYREEE (reference sequence). CDR3 length equals 14 residues. The CDR3 spells CASSLELAGDEQYF. The CDR3 coding sequence is TGTGCCAGCAGCTTGGAACTAGCGGGGGACGAGCAGTACTTC.

The V call is TRBV28, the J call TRBJ1-5; 9 nucleotides line up with TRBD1. The CDR3 loop spans 14 amino acids. Germline lookup yields CDR1 MDHEN and CDR2 SYDVKM. The V segment lost 5 bases and the J segment 7 bases; nucleotides outside the gene matches: 6. CDR3 residues: CASSMMDRGQPQHF. The CDR3 nucleotides read TGTGCCAGCAGTATGATGGACAGGGGCCAGCCCCAGCATTTT.

This sequence joins TRBV5-4 and TRBJ2-2; TRBD1 aligns across 7 bases. This CDR3 has 15 amino acids. Germline V CDR1 and CDR2: SGHNT, YYREEE (reference sequence). V trimming: 5 bases; J trimming: 0 bases; junction bases outside the gene matches: 4. The CDR3 spells CASRPGQSNTGELFF. CDR3 nucleotides: TGTGCCAGCAGACCGGGACAGTCGAACACCGGGGAGCTGTTTTTT.

As regards this clone: Within the sample, other DNA sequences also encode this same CDR3. This chain joins TRBV28 and TRBJ2-7, with a possible D match to TRBD2 (5 bases). The CDR3 covers 12 residues. V dropped 2 bases and J dropped 5 bases, with 7 bases sitting between them. Germline CDR1 and CDR2: MDHEN and SYDVKM. The CDR3 loop is CASSLEGHEQYF. The CDR3 bases are TGTGCCAGCAGTTTAGAGGGCCACGAGCAGTACTTC.

This clone was seen a handful of times. The CDR3 nucleotides are TGTGCCACCAGTGAGGACTCTAATCAGCCCCAGCATTTT. Its protein is CATSEDSNQPQHF. This chain uses TRBV24-1 with TRBJ1-5; D gene ambiguous. CDR3 length: 13 amino acids. The germline V and J ends were trimmed by 4 bases and 4 bases, with 7 bases remaining between them. From germline, CDR1 is KGHDR and CDR2 SFDVKD.

The count of this clone is one. V is TRBV6-1 and J is TRBJ2-3; the match to TRBD2 covers 10 bases. The ends lost 4 bases at V and 5 bases at J; junction bases unmatched: 15. CDR1 and CDR2 from the germline V gene are MNHNS and SASEGT. The CDR3 is made up of 18 amino acids. The CDR3 coding sequence is TGTGCCAGCAGTGCCCTGGCGGGTAGCGGGGGGCTAGGAGATACGCAGTATTTT. Translation gives CASSALAGSGGLGDTQYF.

This clone was seen just once. The chain couples TRBV19 to TRBJ1-6; D unresolved. Trimming removed 7 bases from V and 6 bases from J, with 19 bases in between. The CDR3 consists of 16 residues. Germline V lookup: CDR1 LNHDA, CDR2 SQIVND (reference sequence). CDR3 residues: CASTLTFGETNSPLHF. The CDR3 DNA sequence: TGTGCCAGTACCCTGACCTTCGGGGAGACTAATTCACCCCTCCACTTT.

The chain combines TRBV11-2 with TRBJ2-5, with TRBD1 matching over 7 bases. Unmatched junction bases numbered 10, after V lost 1 base and J lost 2 bases. The CDR3 contains 17 residues. Germline V gene data show CDR1 as SGHAT and CDR2 as FQNNGV. The CDR3 bases are TGTGCCAGCAGCTTAGTTCGAGGGGGCGGTTGGCAAGAGACCCAGTACTTC. It specifies CASSLVRGGGWQETQYF.

The V call is TRBV19, the J call TRBJ2-2; 9 nucleotides align to TRBD1. The length of the CDR3 is 16 residues. With 3 bases clipped from V and 4 bases from J, the junction kept 6 bases outside the gene matches. Per the germline V gene, CDR1 is LNHDA and CDR2 is SQIVND (reference sequence). This CDR3 is CASSMGKQGATGELFF. DNA for the CDR3: TGTGCCAGTAGTATGGGCAAACAGGGGGCCACCGGGGAGCTGTTTTTT.

This chain connects TRBV6-6 to TRBJ2-7; TRBD2 aligns across 8 bases. Germline V gives CDR1 MNHNY, CDR2 SVGAGI (reference sequence). V trimming: 11 bases; J trimming: 2 bases; junction bases outside the gene matches: 5. The CDR3 consists of 12 residues. CDR3 sequence (DNA): TGTGCCGCCGATAGCGGGACCTACGAGCAGTACTTC. It encodes CAADSGTYEQYF.

This clone appeared once. The chain combines TRBV18 with TRBJ2-5; the match to TRBD2 covers 9 bases. The length of the CDR3 is 16 residues. Germline-derived CDR1 and CDR2 are KGHSH and LQKENI. Unmatched junction bases numbered 11, after V lost 4 bases and J lost 5 bases. The CDR3 spells CASSLSGGRARETQYF. Here the CDR3 DNA reads TGTGCCAGCTCACTCTCCGGCGGGAGGGCCCGGGAGACCCAGTACTTC.

V is TRBV24-1 and J is TRBJ1-4; D uncertain. There are 14 residues in the CDR3. The V gene's germline CDR1 is KGHDR and CDR2 SFDVKD. Trimming cost V 5 bases and J 1 base, with 7 bases left between them. The CDR3 DNA follows: TGTGCCACCAGTGGAGCAGGAACTAATGAAAAACTGTTTTTT. It specifies CATSGAGTNEKLFF.

The chain uses TRBV7-9 and TRBJ2-2; TRBD2 aligns across 7 bases. CDR1 SEHNR and CDR2 FQNEAQ come from the germline V gene (reference sequence). This CDR3 has 13 amino acids. CDR3 protein: CAVGGTNTGELFF. DNA of the CDR3: TGTGCAGTCGGGGGGACGAACACCGGGGAGCTGTTTTTT.

V is TRBV5-1 and J is TRBJ1-5, with D hard to call. In germline, CDR1 is SGHRS, CDR2 YFSETQ. V lost 0 bases and J 1 base, leaving 8 bases between the germline ends. This CDR3 has 15 residues. CDR3 region: CASSLDGSSNQPQHF. CDR3 in DNA: TGCGCCAGCAGCTTGGACGGTTCGAGCAATCAGCCCCAGCATTTT.